Below, 20 T cell receptor beta chains from the same sample are listed, as sequenced in a study of breast tumors, draining lymph nodes, adjacent tissues. Each CDR3 protein is one row after TCRdb ran MiXCR on the multiplex PCR reads. Here the sample spans 15,000 to 20,000 distinct CDR3 sequences, roughly 63% being singletons. The specimen was tumor-adjacent breast tissue. These receptors all come from a female donor with breast cancer. Some clones in this sample may be carry-over from other donors' samples.

This clonotype was found a few times. The chain couples TRBV9 to TRBJ1-6, with a tentative D call TRBD1 (5 bases). V gave up 4 bases and J gave up 6 bases, with 14 bases separating them. The CDR3 runs 15 residues. Germline-derived CDR1 and CDR2 are SGDLS and YYNGEE. DNA of the CDR3: TGTGCCAGCAGCCAGGCGGGGGGGAGTAATTCACCCCTCCACTTT. Amino acids: CASSQAGGSNSPLHF.

The V gene is TRBV5-8, the J gene TRBJ2-5; the D is unclear. Germline CDR1 SGHTS, CDR2 YDEGEE. The CDR3 runs to 12 residues. Trimming shortened V by 1 base and J by 5 bases, and 6 bases separated the two germline ends. The CDR3 coding sequence is TGTGCCAGCAGCTTGTTGTTGGAGACCCAGTACTTC. Translation: CASSLLLETQYF. The full variable domain, in which reference TRBV5-8 and TRBJ2-5 provide the parts outside the CDR3, is EAGVTQSPTHLIKTRGQQATLRCSPISGHTSVYWYQQALGLGLQFLLWYDEGEERNRGNFPPRFSGRQFPNYSSELNVNALELEDSALYLCASSLLLETQYFGPGTRLLVL.

This clonotype has just one count. The gene calls are TRBV12-3 or TRBV12-4 and TRBJ1-4; D not resolved. V was pared by 3 bases and J by 6 bases, with 14 bases between. The CDR3 has 15 amino acids. DNA for the CDR3: TGTGCCAGCAGTTTTTCCGGGCCGAGGGATGAAAAACTGTTTTTT. Protein product: CASSFSGPRDEKLFF.

In regard to this clonotype: This could be a read error, since a much larger clone is one nucleotide away. The CDR3 DNA sequence: TGTGCCAGCAGCGTAGGAGGGGTGAACACTGAAGCTTCCTTT. It yields the protein CASSVGGVNTEASF. J is TRBJ1-1 and V is TRBV9; D is possibly TRBD1 (5 bases). The CDR3 loop spans 14 amino acids. The germline V gene encodes CDR1 SGDLS and CDR2 YYNGEE.

J is TRBJ2-7 and V is TRBV20-1, with 7 bases that match TRBD1. CDR3 length: 15 amino acids. Germline V gives CDR1 DFQATT, CDR2 SNEGSKA (reference sequence). The trim removed 0 bases at V and 5 bases at J, leaving 10 bases unmatched. Written as DNA, the CDR3 is TGCAGTGCTAGAGATGGGCGACAGGGTTACCACGAGCAGTACTTC. Amino acid sequence: CSARDGRQGYHEQYF.

This clonotype was counted only a few times. The chain has TRBV7-9 and TRBJ2-5; the D is unclear. V lost 1 base to trimming and J lost 4 bases, with 13 bases between them. Germline-derived CDR1 and CDR2 are SEHNR and FQNEAQ (reference sequence). The CDR3 spans 15 residues. This chain's CDR3 is CASSLEGQPGETQYF. The CDR3 region has the DNA TGTGCCAGCAGCTTAGAGGGCCAGCCAGGAGAGACCCAGTACTTC.

The chain combines TRBV7-9 with TRBJ2-7; D possibly corresponds to TRBD1 (5 bases). Looked up from germline, CDR1 is SEHNR and CDR2 is FQNEAQ (reference sequence). The CDR3 runs 13 residues. V was trimmed by 5 bases and J by 7 bases, leaving 15 bases between them. The CDR3 DNA is TGTGCCAGCAGCAAAGATGCAGGGTGGGAGCAGTACTTC. Protein: CASSKDAGWEQYF.

V is TRBV7-2 and J is TRBJ1-3; D is unclear. V was pared by 5 bases and J by 4 bases, with 9 bases between. There are 13 residues in the CDR3. Per germline, CDR1 SGHTA and CDR2 FQGNSA. CDR3 DNA: TGTGCCAGCAGCCCCACGCGGGGAAACACCATATATTTT. Its translation is CASSPTRGNTIYF.

The chain is built from TRBV19 and TRBJ2-7; 7 positions agree with TRBD2. Germline CDR1 LNHDA, CDR2 SQIVND (reference sequence). The CDR3 sequence is 16 residues long. J was trimmed by 0 bases and V by 7 bases; bases with no gene match: 12. CDR3 sequence: CASNNIGSSGSYEQYF. The CDR3 DNA reads TGTGCCAGTAACAACATAGGGTCTAGCGGCTCCTACGAGCAGTACTTC.

This clonotype was detected many times. V gene TRBV7-2 combines with J gene TRBJ2-1; no clear D gene. V dropped 1 base and J dropped 9 bases, with 10 bases sitting between them. Germline lookup yields CDR1 SGHTA and CDR2 FQGNSA. The CDR3 is made up of 13 amino acids. CDR3 protein: CASSLGRGIEQFF. CDR3 in DNA: TGTGCCAGCAGCTTAGGCCGAGGTATTGAGCAGTTCTTC.

Comment on this clonotype: One junction end does not reproduce the germline sequence, and a read error may be involved. The V call is TRBV7-7, the J call TRBJ2-6; D tentatively fits TRBD1 or TRBD2 (6 bases each). The germline gives CDR1 SSHAT, CDR2 FNYEAQ (reference sequence). The CDR3 covers 18 residues. Written as DNA, the CDR3 is TGTGCTAGCAGCCCCCGGGGGACACGGGGCTCTGGGGCCAACGTCCTGACTTTC. Translated: CASSPRGTRGSGANVLTF.

The chain recombines TRBV6-5 with TRBJ2-2; D is unresolved. V was cut by 5 bases and J by 4 bases, with 17 bases left in between. This CDR3 spans 16 amino acids. CDR1 and CDR2 from the germline V gene are MNHEY and SVGAGI. In DNA form, the CDR3 reads TGTGCCAGCAGTCCTCTACCCAGTGGTGCCACCGGGGAGCTGTTTTTT. It translates to CASSPLPSGATGELFF.

By sample fraction, this clonotype is medium-sized. The rearrangement uses TRBV6-5 and TRBJ1-6; no definite D call. V lost 9 bases and J 7 bases, leaving 10 bases between the germline ends. Germline CDR1 MNHEY, CDR2 SVGAGI. The CDR3 has 12 residues. The CDR3: CASGLINSPLHF. In nucleotides, the CDR3 is TGTGCCAGTGGACTGATAAATTCACCCCTCCACTTT.

This clonotype is classed as medium-sized (0.01 to 0.1%). The chain couples TRBV7-9 to TRBJ1-2, with D tentatively TRBD1 (5 bases). V was clipped by 8 bases and J by 7 bases, with 14 bases between them. Germline V gene sequence: CDR1 SEHNR, CDR2 FQNEAQ (reference sequence). This CDR3 is built from 12 residues. As DNA, the CDR3 is TGTGCCAGCGGCAGGGAGGGGATTGGCTACACCTTC. It encodes CASGREGIGYTF.

The sample holds many counts of this clonotype. The CDR3 region has the DNA TGTGCCAGTTCCCGGGGGTCAACCACAGATACGCAGTATTTT. This sequence encodes CASSRGSTTDTQYF. The chain uses TRBV19 and TRBJ2-3, with TRBD2 as a possible D gene (6 bases). The CDR3 is made up of 14 amino acids. V was cut by 8 bases and J by 2 bases, with 14 bases left in between. CDR1 and CDR2 (germline): LNHDA, SQIVND (reference sequence).

As regards this clonotype: A much larger clonotype is one base distant, so this may be a read error. The V gene is TRBV9, the J gene TRBJ2-1; D assignment may be TRBD1 or TRBD2 (5 bases each). In germline, CDR1 is SGDLS, CDR2 YYNGEE. The CDR3 contains 15 residues. The CDR3, as DNA: TGTGCCGGCAGCCTCCTAATGTTGGGGACGGATGAGCCGTTCTTC. It is translated as CAGSLLMLGTDEPFF.

This clonotype was counted a single time. V and J are TRBV5-1 and TRBJ2-1; TRBD1 is a possible D gene (5 bases). Looked up from germline, CDR1 is SGHRS and CDR2 is YFSETQ. The CDR3 runs 15 residues. V was shortened by 4 bases and J by 4 bases, with 15 bases between the two germline ends. In DNA form, the CDR3 reads TGCGCCAGCAGCCCCGTTTCAGGGATTTACAATGAGCAGTTCTTC. Protein sequence: CASSPVSGIYNEQFF.

This clonotype is a singleton in its sample. The rearrangement joins TRBV2 to TRBJ1-2; D ambiguous. The germline gives CDR1 SNHLY, CDR2 FYNNEI. Trimming left V 7 bases short and J 4 bases short, with 10 bases between. The CDR3 contains 12 residues. The CDR3 region is CASINTGYGYTF. The DNA for the CDR3 is TGTGCCAGCATTAATACCGGCTATGGCTACACCTTC.

Comments on this clonotype: A read error is likely, as this CDR3 ends without the conserved phenylalanine or tryptophan. The gene calls are TRBV5-4 and TRBJ2-1; TRBD2 matches 8 bases. Losses at the gene ends were 4 bases for V and 9 bases for J; bases not matched to a gene: 15. Per the germline V gene, CDR1 is SGHNT and CDR2 is YYREEE (reference sequence). CDR3 length: 16 residues. The CDR3 region is CASSRPTTGGASEQFL. The DNA of the CDR3 is TGTGCCAGCAGCCGACCGACTACCGGGGGGGCCAGTGAGCAGTTCCTC.

This clonotype is labeled as medium-sized. This sequence joins TRBV5-8 and TRBJ2-6; D remains ambiguous. Trimming removed 5 bases at V and 0 bases at J, with 9 bases between. The CDR3 loop spans 15 amino acids. The germline CDR1 and CDR2 sequences are SGHTS and YDEGEE. The CDR3 DNA reads TGTGCCAGCAGTCCAAGGTTCTCTGGGGCCAACGTCCTGACTTTC. Encoded protein: CASSPRFSGANVLTF.